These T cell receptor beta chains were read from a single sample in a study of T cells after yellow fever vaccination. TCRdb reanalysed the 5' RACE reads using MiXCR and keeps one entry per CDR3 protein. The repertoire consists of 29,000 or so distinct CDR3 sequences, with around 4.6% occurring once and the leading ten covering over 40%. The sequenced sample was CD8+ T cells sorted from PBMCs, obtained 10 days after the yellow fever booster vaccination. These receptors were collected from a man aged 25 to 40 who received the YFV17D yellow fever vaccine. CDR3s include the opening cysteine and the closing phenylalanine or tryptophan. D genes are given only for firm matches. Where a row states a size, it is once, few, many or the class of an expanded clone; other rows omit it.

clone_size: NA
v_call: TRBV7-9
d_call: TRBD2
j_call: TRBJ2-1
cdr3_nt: TGTGCGGGACTAGAGGGGCCGGGTGAGCAGTTCTTC
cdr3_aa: CAGLEGPGEQFF

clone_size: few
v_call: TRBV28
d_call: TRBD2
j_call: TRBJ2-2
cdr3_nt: TGTGCCAGCAGTTTTCCACCGGGACTAGGCAACACCGGGGAGCTGTTTTTT
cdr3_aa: CASSFPPGLGNTGELFF

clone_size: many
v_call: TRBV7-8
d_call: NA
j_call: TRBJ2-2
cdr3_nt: TGTGCCAGCAGCTTAGCGTCGGAGCACACCGGGGAGCTGTTTTTT
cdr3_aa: CASSLASEHTGELFF

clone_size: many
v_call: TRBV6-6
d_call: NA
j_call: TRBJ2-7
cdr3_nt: TGTGCCGGCAGGGGACCGTCCTACGAGCAGTACTTC
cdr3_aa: CAGRGPSYEQYF

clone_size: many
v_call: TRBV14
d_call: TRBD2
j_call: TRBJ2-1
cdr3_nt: TGTGCCAGCAGCCCTATAGCGGGCTCCTACAATGAGCAGTTCTTC
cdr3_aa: CASSPIAGSYNEQFF

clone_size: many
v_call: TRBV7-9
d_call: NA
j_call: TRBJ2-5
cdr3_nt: TGTGCCAGCACCCCGGTTAAGGGGACGGAGACCCAGTACTTC
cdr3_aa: CASTPVKGTETQYF

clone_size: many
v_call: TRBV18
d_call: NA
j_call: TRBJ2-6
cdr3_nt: TGTGCCAGCCGGGACAACTCTGGGGCCAACGTCCTGACTTTC
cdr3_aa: CASRDNSGANVLTF

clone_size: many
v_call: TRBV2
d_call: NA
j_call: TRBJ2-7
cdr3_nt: TGTGCCAGCACAGACAGAGCCGCGTGGCAGTACTTC
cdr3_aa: CASTDRAAWQYF

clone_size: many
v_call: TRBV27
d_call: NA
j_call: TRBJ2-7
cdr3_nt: TGTGCCAGCAGTTTCTCCGGGACTGGCGCTTACGAGCAGTACTTC
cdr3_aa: CASSFSGTGAYEQYF

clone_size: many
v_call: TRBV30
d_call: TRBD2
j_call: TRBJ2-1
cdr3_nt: TGTGCCCGGCGGTCGGGCGGGAGTATAAATGAGCAGTTCTTC
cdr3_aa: CARRSGGSINEQFF

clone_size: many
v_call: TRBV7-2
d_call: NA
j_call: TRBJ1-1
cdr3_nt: TGTGCCAGCAGCTTAGGGTCAGGCTGGACTGAAGCTTTCTTT
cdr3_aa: CASSLGSGWTEAFF

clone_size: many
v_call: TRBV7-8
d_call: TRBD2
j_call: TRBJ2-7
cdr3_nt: TGTGCCAGCAGCTGGACGGGACTAGGGATCTACGAGCAGTACTTC
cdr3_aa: CASSWTGLGIYEQYF

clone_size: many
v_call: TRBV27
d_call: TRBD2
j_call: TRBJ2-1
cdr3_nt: TGTGCCAGCAGTTTATCGGGGAGGGGCAATGAGCAGTTCTTC
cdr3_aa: CASSLSGRGNEQFF

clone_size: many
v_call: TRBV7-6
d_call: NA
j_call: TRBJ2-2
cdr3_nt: TGTGCCAGCAGCGTCGGTTGGGGGACCGGGGAGCTGTTTTTT
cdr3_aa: CASSVGWGTGELFF

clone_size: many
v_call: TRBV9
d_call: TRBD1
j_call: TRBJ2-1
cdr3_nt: TGTGCCAGCAGCACACCGGGACAGGCCTACAATGAGCAGTTCTTC
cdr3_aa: CASSTPGQAYNEQFF

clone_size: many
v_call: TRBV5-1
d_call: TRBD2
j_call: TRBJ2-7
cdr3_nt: TGCGCCAGCAGCTTGGGGGGACTACTGGACTACGAGCAGTACTTC
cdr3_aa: CASSLGGLLDYEQYF

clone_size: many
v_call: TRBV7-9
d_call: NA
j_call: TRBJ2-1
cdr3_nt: TGTGCCAGCAGCGGTAGGGGGGGGCCCAATGAGCAGTTCTTC
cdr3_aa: CASSGRGGPNEQFF

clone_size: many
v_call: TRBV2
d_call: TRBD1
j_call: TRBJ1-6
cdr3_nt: TGTGCCAGCAGTTCCGGACAGGGTCGCTCCTATAATTCACCCCTCCACTTT
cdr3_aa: CASSSGQGRSYNSPLHF

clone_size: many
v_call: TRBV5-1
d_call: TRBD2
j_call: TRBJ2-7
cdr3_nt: TGCGCCAGCAGGGAGGCTAGCGGAGCCTACGAGCAGTACTTC
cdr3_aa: CASREASGAYEQYF

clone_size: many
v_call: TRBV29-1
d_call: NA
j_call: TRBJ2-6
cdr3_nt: TGCAGCGTTGTTTCTAGGGACTCTGGGGCCAACGTCCTGACTTTC
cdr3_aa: CSVVSRDSGANVLTF

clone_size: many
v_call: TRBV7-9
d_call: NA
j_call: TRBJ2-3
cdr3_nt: TGTGCCAGCAGCGGACTGGACAGAGACACAGATACGCAGTATTTT
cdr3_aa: CASSGLDRDTDTQYF

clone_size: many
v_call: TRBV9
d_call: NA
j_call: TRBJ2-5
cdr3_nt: TGTGCCAGCAGCGTAGACGGCGAAGGGTACGGGCTTTATCAAGAGACCCAGTACTTC
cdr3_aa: CASSVDGEGYGLYQETQYF

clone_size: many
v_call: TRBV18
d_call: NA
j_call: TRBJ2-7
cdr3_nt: TGTGCCAGCTCACCACAGCCGGGGCTTGCCTACGAGCAGTACTTC
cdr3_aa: CASSPQPGLAYEQYF

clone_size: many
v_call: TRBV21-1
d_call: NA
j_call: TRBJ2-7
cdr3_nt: TGTGCCAGCAGACCCCGGGACGGCTACGAGCAGTACTTC
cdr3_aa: CASRPRDGYEQYF

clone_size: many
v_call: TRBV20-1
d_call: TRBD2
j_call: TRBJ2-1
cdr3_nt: TGCAGTGCTAGCCCGGCTAGCGGGAGGGCCGAAGAGCAGTTCTTC
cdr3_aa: CSASPASGRAEEQFF

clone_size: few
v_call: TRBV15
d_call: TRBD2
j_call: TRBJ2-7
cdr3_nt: TGTGCCACCAGCAGACCGGAGCGGGGGGCCTACGAGCAGTACTTC
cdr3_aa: CATSRPERGAYEQYF

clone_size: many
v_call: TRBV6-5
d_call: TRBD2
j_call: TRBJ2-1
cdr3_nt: TGTGCCAGCGAAAACCTGGGGGGGGAGCAGTTCTTC
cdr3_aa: CASENLGGEQFF

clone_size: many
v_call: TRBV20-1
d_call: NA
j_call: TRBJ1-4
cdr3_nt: TGCAGTGCTAGAGAAAGCGGGAACTGGGGAACTTCAACTAATGAAAAACTGTTTTTT
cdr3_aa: CSARESGNWGTSTNEKLFF

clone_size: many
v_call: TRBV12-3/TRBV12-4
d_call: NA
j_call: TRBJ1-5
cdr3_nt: TGTGCCAGCAGAAATTCTGGGTCCCATCAGCCCCAGCATTTT
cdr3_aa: CASRNSGSHQPQHF

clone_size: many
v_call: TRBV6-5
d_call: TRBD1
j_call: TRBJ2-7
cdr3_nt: TGTGCCAGCAGGACAGGGTGGGCCGAGCAGTACTTC
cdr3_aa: CASRTGWAEQYF

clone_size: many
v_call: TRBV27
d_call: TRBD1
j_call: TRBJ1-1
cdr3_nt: TGTGCCAGCAGCCCGGACAGGGCTAACACTGAAGCTTTCTTT
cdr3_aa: CASSPDRANTEAFF

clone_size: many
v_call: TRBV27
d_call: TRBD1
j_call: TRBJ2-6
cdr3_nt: TGTGCCAGCAGCTCGACAGGGACGCCTGGGGCCAACGTCCTGACTTTC
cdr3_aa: CASSSTGTPGANVLTF

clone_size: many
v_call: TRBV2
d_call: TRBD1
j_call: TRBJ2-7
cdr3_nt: TGTGCCAGCAGTGCGGGACAGGGGGGGTCCTACGAGCAGTACTTC
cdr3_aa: CASSAGQGGSYEQYF

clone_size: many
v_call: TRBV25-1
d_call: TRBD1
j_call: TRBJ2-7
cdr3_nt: TGTGCCAGCAGTGAATCAGGGGGAAGATACTACGAGCAGTACTTC
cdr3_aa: CASSESGGRYYEQYF

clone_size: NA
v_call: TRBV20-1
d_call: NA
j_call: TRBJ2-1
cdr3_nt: TGCAGTGCTAGAGATGGCGCGGGTGGGTCCTACAATGAGCAGTTCTTC
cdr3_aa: CSARDGAGGSYNEQFF

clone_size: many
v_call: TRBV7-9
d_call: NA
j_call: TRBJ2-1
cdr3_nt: TGTGCCAGCAGCTTAGTTTTTGAATTCGAGCAGTTCTTC
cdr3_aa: CASSLVFEFEQFF

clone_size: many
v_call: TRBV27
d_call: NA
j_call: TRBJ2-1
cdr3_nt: TGTGCCAGCAGCACCGCAATCAGGGGCCCAGGTGGGGATGAGCAGTTCTTC
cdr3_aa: CASSTAIRGPGGDEQFF

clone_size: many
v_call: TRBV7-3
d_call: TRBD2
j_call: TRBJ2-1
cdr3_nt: TGTGCCAGCAGCTTAGAATTGGGCGGGGGGAGCTCCTACAATGAGCAGTTCTTC
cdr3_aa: CASSLELGGGSSYNEQFF

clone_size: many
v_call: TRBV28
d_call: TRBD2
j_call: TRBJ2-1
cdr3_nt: TGTGCCAGCAGTTTATGGGGCGGGGGGCCCTACAATGAGCAGTTCTTC
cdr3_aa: CASSLWGGGPYNEQFF

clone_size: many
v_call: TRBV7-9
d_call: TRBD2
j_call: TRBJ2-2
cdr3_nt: TGTGCCAGCAGCTTACCCGAAGGACTAGCGGGAGGGCCCGGGGAGCTGTTTTTT
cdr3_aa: CASSLPEGLAGGPGELFF

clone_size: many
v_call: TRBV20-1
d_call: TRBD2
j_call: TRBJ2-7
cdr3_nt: TGCAGTGCTAGCTGGGTGGCTAGCGGGGTGAGCTCCTACGAGCAGTACTTC
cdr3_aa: CSASWVASGVSSYEQYF

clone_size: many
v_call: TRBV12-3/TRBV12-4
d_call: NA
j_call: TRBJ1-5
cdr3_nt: TGTGCCAGCAGTAAGGGAAATCAGCCCCAGCATTTT
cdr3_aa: CASSKGNQPQHF

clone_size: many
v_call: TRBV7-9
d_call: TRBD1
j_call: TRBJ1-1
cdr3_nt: TGTGCCAGCAGCGCGGACAGGTACCGTAACGCTGAAGCTTTCTTT
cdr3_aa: CASSADRYRNAEAFF

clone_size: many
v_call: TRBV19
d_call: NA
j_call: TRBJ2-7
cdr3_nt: TGTGCCAGTAGGGTCACGGATGTTTCCTACGAGCAGTACTTC
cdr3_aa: CASRVTDVSYEQYF

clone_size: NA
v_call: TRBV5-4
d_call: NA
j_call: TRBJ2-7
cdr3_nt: TGTGCCAGCAGCCGGGGGAACGAGCAGTACTTC
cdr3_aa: CASSRGNEQYF

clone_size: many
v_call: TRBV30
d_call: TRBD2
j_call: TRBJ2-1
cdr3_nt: TGTGCCTGGAGTGTGGGGCCAGGGACTAGCGGGTACAATGAGCAGTTCTTC
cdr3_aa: CAWSVGPGTSGYNEQFF

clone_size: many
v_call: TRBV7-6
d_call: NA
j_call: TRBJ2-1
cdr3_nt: TGTGCCAGCAGCTTAGAGCGGCCCGGGGAGGAGCAGTTCTTC
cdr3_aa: CASSLERPGEEQFF

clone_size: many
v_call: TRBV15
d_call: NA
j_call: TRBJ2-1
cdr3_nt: TGTGCCACCAGCACCAGCGGTACCTACAATGAGCAGTTCTTC
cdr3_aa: CATSTSGTYNEQFF

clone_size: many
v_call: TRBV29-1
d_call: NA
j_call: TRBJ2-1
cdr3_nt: TGCAGCGTTGAATATGGGAGATCCTACAATGAGCAGTTCTTC
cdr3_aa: CSVEYGRSYNEQFF

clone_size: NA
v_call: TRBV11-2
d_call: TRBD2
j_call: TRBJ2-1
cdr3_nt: TGTGCCAGCACCCCCCCGGGACTATACTACAATGAGCAGTTCTTC
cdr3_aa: CASTPPGLYYNEQFF

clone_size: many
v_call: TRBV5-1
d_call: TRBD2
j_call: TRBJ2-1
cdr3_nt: TGCGCCAGCAGCCCGGGACTAGTTAATGAGCAGTTCTTC
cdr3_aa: CASSPGLVNEQFF

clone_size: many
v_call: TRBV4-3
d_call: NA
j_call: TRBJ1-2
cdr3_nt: TGCGCCAGCAGCCAAGAAGGGTACAAGCGGGGTGGCTACACCTTC
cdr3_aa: CASSQEGYKRGGYTF

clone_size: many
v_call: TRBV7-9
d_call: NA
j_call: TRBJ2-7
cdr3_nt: TGTGCCAGCAGCCTAGGCGACAGTAACGAGCAGTACTTC
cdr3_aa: CASSLGDSNEQYF

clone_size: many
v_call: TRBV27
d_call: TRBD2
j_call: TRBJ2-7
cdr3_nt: TGTGCCAGCAGTCCAGGGACTAGCGGAACAAACGAGCAGTACTTC
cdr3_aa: CASSPGTSGTNEQYF

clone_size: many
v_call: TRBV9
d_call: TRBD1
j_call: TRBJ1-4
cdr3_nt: TGTGCCAGCAGCGGCCGGGACAGTAATGAAAAACTGTTTTTT
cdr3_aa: CASSGRDSNEKLFF

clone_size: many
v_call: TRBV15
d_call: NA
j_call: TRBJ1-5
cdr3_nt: TGTGCCACCAGCAGAGATAGGTCCGGAGAGCCCCAGCATTTT
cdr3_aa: CATSRDRSGEPQHF

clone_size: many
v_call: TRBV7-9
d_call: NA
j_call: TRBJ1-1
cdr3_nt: TGTGCCAGCAGCTTAGTACAGACGAACACTGAAGCTTTCTTT
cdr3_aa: CASSLVQTNTEAFF

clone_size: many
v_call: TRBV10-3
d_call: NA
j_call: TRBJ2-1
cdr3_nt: TGTGCCATCAGTGGGGAGGCGGAGGGAAGCTCCTACAATGAGCAGTTCTTC
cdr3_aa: CAISGEAEGSSYNEQFF

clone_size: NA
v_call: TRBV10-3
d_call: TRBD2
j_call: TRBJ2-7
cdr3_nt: TGTGCCATTAGGAGCGGGGACGGCAACTACGAGCAGTACTTC
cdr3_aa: CAIRSGDGNYEQYF